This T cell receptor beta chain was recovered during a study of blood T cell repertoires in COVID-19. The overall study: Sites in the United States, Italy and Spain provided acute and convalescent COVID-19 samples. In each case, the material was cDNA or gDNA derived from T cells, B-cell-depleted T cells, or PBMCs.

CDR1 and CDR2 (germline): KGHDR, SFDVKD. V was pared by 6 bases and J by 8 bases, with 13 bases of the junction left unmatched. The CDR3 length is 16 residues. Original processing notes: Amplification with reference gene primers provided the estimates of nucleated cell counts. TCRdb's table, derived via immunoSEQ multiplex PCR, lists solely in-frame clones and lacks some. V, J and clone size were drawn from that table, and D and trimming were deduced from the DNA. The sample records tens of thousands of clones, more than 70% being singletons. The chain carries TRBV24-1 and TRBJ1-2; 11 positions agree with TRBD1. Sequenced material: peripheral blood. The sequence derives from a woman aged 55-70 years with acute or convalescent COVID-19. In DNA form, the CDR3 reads TGTGCCACCAGTTCGGACAGGGGGCTTCGTGCCTCCGGCTACACCTTC. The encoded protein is CATSSDRGLRASGYTF.